These T cell receptor beta chains were read from a single sample in a study of spatial heterogeneity in lung cancer. MiXCR was run by TCRdb on the 5' RACE reads, yielding one entry per CDR3 protein. The sample lists over 3,000 distinct CDR3 sequences, around 6.7% occurring once. Sequencing used normal lung tissue next to the tumor, obtained at surgery. The receptors stem from a male donor with early-stage non-small cell lung cancer. Both conserved end residues are part of each CDR3. The D gene is left open where the match is weak. A clone size is listed for some rows: how often the clone was seen (once, few, many), or a class if it is expanded.

TRBV20-1	few	TRBJ1-1	.	TGCAGTGCCCCCGTTTCGCGGGACACTGAAGCTTTCTTT	CSAPVSRDTEAFF
TRBV7-9	many	TRBJ1-1	.	TGTGCCAGCAGCCCCTGGGGGCAAATGAACACTGAAGCTTTCTTT	CASSPWGQMNTEAFF
TRBV13	many	TRBJ2-7	TRBD2	TGTGCCAGCAGCTTAGCCGGACTAGCGGGGGTCTCCTACGAGCAGTACTTC	CASSLAGLAGVSYEQYF
TRBV6-5	medium-sized	TRBJ1-1	TRBD1	TGTGCCAGCAGTTACGCTCCGGGACAGGGAGTTCCTGAAGCTTTCTTT	CASSYAPGQGVPEAFF
TRBV10-3	many	TRBJ2-5	TRBD1	TGTGCCATGGAGGACAGGGGCCAAGAGACCCAGTACTTC	CAMEDRGQETQYF
TRBV4-3	medium-sized	TRBJ1-4	.	TGCGCCAGCAGCCAAGGGGACCTTAATGAAAAACTGTTTTTT	CASSQGDLNEKLFF
TRBV20-1	medium-sized	TRBJ1-6	TRBD1	TGCAGTGCTAGAGATGGCGGGACAGGGCTGTATAATTCACCCCTCCACTTT	CSARDGGTGLYNSPLHF
TRBV6-5	many	TRBJ1-3	TRBD1	TGTGCCAGCAGTCCAGAGGGGACAGGCTTCTCTGGAAACACCATATATTTT	CASSPEGTGFSGNTIYF
TRBV7-8	many	TRBJ2-6	TRBD2	TGTGCCAGCAGCAGAAGGGCTAGCGGGAGGGCCGGCAGAGGCTCTGGGGCCAACGTCCTGACTTTC	CASSRRASGRAGRGSGANVLTF
TRBV9	medium-sized	TRBJ1-2	.	TGTGCCAGCAGCGGTGACAGTGAGAATAACTATGGCTACACCTTC	CASSGDSENNYGYTF
TRBV11-2	.	TRBJ2-1	TRBD2	TGTGCCAGCAGCTTAGGTCCTAGCGGGAGGGCCTATGAGCAGTTCTTC	CASSLGPSGRAYEQFF
TRBV24-1	medium-sized	TRBJ2-1	TRBD2	TGTGCCACCAGTGATTCGGGACTAGGGTCCCTTGAGCAGTTCTTC	CATSDSGLGSLEQFF
TRBV4-3	many	TRBJ2-6	TRBD1	TGCGCCAGACCTCCGGGACAGGGAGAGTTGGGCATCTCTGGGGCCAACGTCCTGACTTTC	CARPPGQGELGISGANVLTF
TRBV25-1	many	TRBJ2-1	TRBD1	TGTGCCAGCAGGGACAGGCCTACGGATGAGCAGTTCTTC	CASRDRPTDEQFF
TRBV5-1	medium-sized	TRBJ1-5	TRBD1	TGCGCCAGCAGGGTAGGGACAGGGACTCAGCCCCAGCATTTT	CASRVGTGTQPQHF
TRBV7-9	medium-sized	TRBJ2-5	TRBD1	TGTGCCAGCAGCTTAGTAGCTGGGACAGGTCTACAAGAGACCCAGTACTTC	CASSLVAGTGLQETQYF
TRBV7-6	many	TRBJ2-5	TRBD2	TGTGCCAGCAGCCAACTCCTAGCGGGAACCAGCGTCACCCAGTACTTC	CASSQLLAGTSVTQYF
TRBV29-1	.	TRBJ2-1	.	TGCAGCGGTGGTTGGTCCAATGAGCAGTTCTTC	CSGGWSNEQFF
TRBV3-1	medium-sized	TRBJ1-6	.	TGTGCCAGCAGCCAAGCGGCAATTTCCGGTTCACCCCTCCACTTT	CASSQAAISGSPLHF
TRBV6-2/TRBV6-3	many	TRBJ2-5	TRBD2	TGTGCCAGCAGTTACGACTCGGGGGGGCAGGAGACCCAGTACTTC	CASSYDSGGQETQYF
TRBV7-6	medium-sized	TRBJ2-1	TRBD2	TGTGCCAGCAGCTTAGTGGCTAGCGGATACAATGAGCAGTTCTTC	CASSLVASGYNEQFF
TRBV10-3	many	TRBJ2-6	TRBD2	TGTGCCACCGAACTCGGGGGGTCTGGGGCCAACGTCCTGACTTTC	CATELGGSGANVLTF
TRBV9	medium-sized	TRBJ1-6	.	TGTGCCAGCAGCGGAATGACTGAGACACCCCTCCACTTT	CASSGMTETPLHF
TRBV7-9	medium-sized	TRBJ2-1	TRBD2	TGTGCCAGCAGCTTCGTCCGAACTAGCGGGGGGGCCGATGAGCAGTTCTTC	CASSFVRTSGGADEQFF
TRBV4-3	.	TRBJ2-3	.	TGCGCCAGCAGCCAATACTCTGGGGGCACAGATACGCAGTATTTT	CASSQYSGGTDTQYF
TRBV7-9	medium-sized	TRBJ1-6	.	TGTGCCAGCAAAGTTGGGACACAGAATTCACCCCTCCACTTT	CASKVGTQNSPLHF
TRBV10-3	few	TRBJ1-4	.	TGTGCCATCAGTGAGTCAGGGTCGTTGGGTGAAAAACTGTTTTTT	CAISESGSLGEKLFF
TRBV6-1	.	TRBJ1-5	.	TGTGCCAGCAGTGAAGCTCGGGAGACAGGCAATCAGCCCCAGCATTTT	CASSEARETGNQPQHF
TRBV20-1	medium-sized	TRBJ2-2	.	TGCAGTGCTAGTGTTCCGGGCACCGGGGAGCTGTTTTTT	CSASVPGTGELFF
TRBV7-2	medium-sized	TRBJ1-2	.	TGTGCCAGCAGCCCCTTTCTGGTCTCTAACTATGGCTACACCTTC	CASSPFLVSNYGYTF
TRBV6-1	medium-sized	TRBJ2-3	.	TGTGCCAGCAGTGTGACAGCGAAAGCAGATACGCAGTATTTT	CASSVTAKADTQYF
TRBV12-3/TRBV12-4	.	TRBJ2-3	.	TGTGCCAGCACCGAGAGGGGTGTCACAGATACGCAGTATTTT	CASTERGVTDTQYF
TRBV7-2	few	TRBJ2-7	TRBD1	TGTGCCAGCAGCTTAGGCCTAACAGGGGGTACCTACGAGCAGTACTTC	CASSLGLTGGTYEQYF
TRBV2	many	TRBJ2-7	TRBD1	TGTGCCGTCAAGGGGGCAGGGAGCTACGAGCAGTACTTC	CAVKGAGSYEQYF
TRBV6-1	medium-sized	TRBJ2-6	.	TGTGCCAGCAGTGAACCCCCTGAGGCCAACGTCCTGACTTTC	CASSEPPEANVLTF
TRBV20-1	many	TRBJ2-4	.	TGCAGTGCTAGAGATTCCTTGTATCTAGCCAAAAACATTCAGTACTTC	CSARDSLYLAKNIQYF
TRBV7-2	medium-sized	TRBJ2-7	TRBD1	TGTGCCAGCAGCGAAAGGACAGGGTTGACCTACGAGCAGTACTTC	CASSERTGLTYEQYF
TRBV4-2	medium-sized	TRBJ1-1	.	TGTGCCAGCAGCCAAACCGGGACATCGAACACTGAAGCTTTCTTT	CASSQTGTSNTEAFF
TRBV12-3/TRBV12-4	medium-sized	TRBJ1-6	TRBD1	TGTGCCAGCAGTGAACAGGGGTGGTATTCACCCCTCCACTTT	CASSEQGWYSPLHF
TRBV28	medium-sized	TRBJ2-7	.	TGTGCCAGCAGTCGACAGCACTCCTACGAGCAGTACTTC	CASSRQHSYEQYF
TRBV7-9	medium-sized	TRBJ2-2	.	TGTGCCAGCAGCTTGTCTAGGGCGAGTACCGGGGAGCTGTTTTTT	CASSLSRASTGELFF
TRBV29-1	medium-sized	TRBJ1-5	TRBD1	TGCAGCGTCCGCGGGACAGGGGTCCATCAGCCCCAGCATTTT	CSVRGTGVHQPQHF
TRBV5-6	.	TRBJ1-2	.	TGTGCCAGCAGCTTGGTCCCTATGCACCATGGCTACACCTTC	CASSLVPMHHGYTF
TRBV28	medium-sized	TRBJ1-5	.	TGTGCCAGCAGTTTAGGGCGGGGGCCCAATCAGCCCCAGCATTTT	CASSLGRGPNQPQHF
TRBV7-9	many	TRBJ2-7	TRBD1	TGTGCCAGCAGCTTCGGTGACAGGGGTCTTCGCGAGCAGTACTTC	CASSFGDRGLREQYF
TRBV7-2	.	TRBJ2-3	.	TGTGCCAGCAGCTTATCGGACAGCTCTAGCACCCAACCGCACGGAACAGATACGCAGTATTTT	CASSLSDSSSTQPHGTDTQYF
TRBV6-2/TRBV6-3	few	TRBJ1-1	.	TGTGCCAGCAGGACCTCAGGGACTGAAGCTTTCTTT	CASRTSGTEAFF
TRBV6-5	many	TRBJ2-1	TRBD2	TGTGCCAGCAGTTACCTACTAGCGGGAGATCCCTACAATGAGCAGTTCTTC	CASSYLLAGDPYNEQFF